This T cell receptor beta chain was captured by sequencing in a study of cytomegalovirus exposure and HLA in healthy donors. This cohort consisted of healthy bone marrow donors. In regard to this clone: Antigen: not known.

Use of 60 Vbeta and 13 Jbeta primers characterized the PCR. Measured with immunoSEQ multiplex PCR; TCRdb has only the in-frame clones, and not every one. The sample contains 200,000 to 250,000 clones, 82% of which appear only once. Whole-study results and caveats: A later analysis found most CMV-associated TCR beta chains apparently HLA-restricted. The sole available immune exposure information was CMV serostatus.

J lost 5 bases, V lost 2 bases, and 8 bases had no gene match. CDR3 size: 14 residues. CDR1 and CDR2 from the germline V gene are GTSNPN and SVGIG (reference sequence). Sequences were obtained from PBMCs. V and J are TRBV30 and TRBJ1-2; TRBD1 matches at 7 bases. This TCR was recovered from a woman aged 40 to 50 in good health and CMV-seropositive. This chain's CDR3 is CAWSLARGTYGYTF. In DNA, the CDR3 is TGTGCCTGGAGTCTCGCCAGGGGGACTTATGGCTACACCTTC.